The 21 T cell receptor beta chains presented below share a single source sample, sequenced in a study of identical twins. TCRdb ran MiXCR on the 5' RACE reads and lists one entry per CDR3 protein. The profile shows 420,000 or so distinct CDR3 sequences, roughly 18% of them singletons. The material sequenced was naive T cells sorted from blood. The receptors originated from a man over 45 in good health.

This clonotype was detected a few times. Here the CDR3 DNA reads TGTGCCAGCAGCTCAACCGGGACAGACGGCAATTCACCCCTCCACTTT. Translating gives CASSSTGTDGNSPLHF. The rearrangement links TRBV5-6 to TRBJ1-6, with 7 bases aligning to TRBD1. Germline V gives CDR1 SGHDT, CDR2 YYEEEE. V shed 3 bases and J 7 bases; nucleotides not matched to a gene: 10. The CDR3 spans 16 residues.

In its sample, this clonotype was seen many times. The genes are TRBV5-1 and TRBJ2-3; 11 nucleotides align to TRBD1. Germline lookup yields CDR1 SGHRS and CDR2 YFSETQ. The ends lost 4 bases at V and 4 bases at J; junction bases unmatched: 11. The CDR3 length is 17 residues. CDR3 sequence reads: CASSDPRTGGEADTQYF. CDR3 DNA sequence: TGCGCCAGCAGCGACCCAAGGACAGGGGGCGAGGCAGATACGCAGTATTTT.

This clonotype was observed a few times. J is TRBJ2-7 and V is TRBV6-5; the match to TRBD1 covers 8 bases. Germline V gene lookup returns CDR1 MNHEY and CDR2 SVGAGI. This CDR3 comprises 15 residues. V was clipped by 2 bases and J by 6 bases; unmatched bases: 9. The CDR3 DNA follows: TGTGCCAGCAGTTACACGTGGGACAGGTTGTCCGAGCAGTACTTC. This encodes CASSYTWDRLSEQYF.

The chain employs TRBV12-3 or TRBV12-4 and TRBJ2-3; D is perhaps TRBD2 (6 bases). V was pared by 5 bases and J by 1 base, with 10 bases between. The CDR3 contains 14 residues. CDR3 region: CASSTSPGTDTQYF. In nucleotides, the CDR3 is TGTGCCAGCAGTACTAGCCCGGGCACAGATACGCAGTATTTT.

This clonotype was observed a handful of times. This chain joins TRBV20-1 and TRBJ2-3; tentative D call: TRBD2 (6 bases). V gave up 6 bases and J gave up 4 bases, with 17 bases separating them. The CDR3 runs 14 residues. Germline-derived CDR1 and CDR2 are DFQATT and SNEGSKA (reference sequence). The CDR3 DNA reads TGCAGTGCCCGTAGACTAGAGGTCTCAGATACGCAGTATTTT. Its translation: CSARRLEVSDTQYF.

The rearrangement joins TRBV11-1 to TRBJ2-1; a weak D match, TRBD1 (6 bases). Trimming left V 5 bases short and J 8 bases short, with 16 bases between. Per germline, CDR1 SGHAT and CDR2 FQDESV (reference sequence). The CDR3 contains 14 residues. The CDR3 sequence: CASSPWGLDYEQFF. The CDR3 DNA is TGTGCCAGCAGCCCATGGGGGCTGGATTATGAGCAGTTCTTC.

This clonotype was detected only a few times. The J gene is TRBJ2-3, the V gene TRBV12-3 or TRBV12-4; no clear D gene. CDR3 size: 17 residues. Trimming left V 1 base short and J 1 base short, with 15 bases between. CDR3 loop: CASSLVLLGWGTDTQYF. The CDR3 DNA reads TGTGCCAGCAGTTTAGTTTTGCTGGGCTGGGGCACAGATACGCAGTATTTT.

This clonotype was found a few times. The chain links TRBV5-1 to TRBJ1-1; no clear D. The CDR3 loop spans 14 amino acids. V was shortened by 3 bases and J by 3 bases, with 12 bases between the two germline ends. The V gene's germline CDR1 is SGHRS and CDR2 YFSETQ. CDR3 protein: CASSSSSGDTEAFF. CDR3 DNA: TGCGCCAGCAGCTCCTCTTCAGGCGACACTGAAGCTTTCTTT.

The chain links TRBV7-2 to TRBJ2-7, with unresolved D. CDR1 is SGHTA and CDR2 is FQGNSA in the germline V gene. This CDR3 contains 14 residues. V shed 2 bases and J shed 0 bases, with 8 bases lying between them. CDR3 in amino acids: CASSLHRSSYEQYF. The CDR3, as DNA: TGTGCCAGCAGCTTACACCGAAGCTCCTACGAGCAGTACTTC.

This clonotype has a count of ten or more. V and J are TRBV7-6 and TRBJ2-7, with 10 bases identical to TRBD2. Germline V gene lookup returns CDR1 SGHVS and CDR2 FNYEAQ. The trim removed 1 base at V and 4 bases at J, leaving 4 bases unmatched. This CDR3 comprises 15 residues. This CDR3 is CASSLVEGLAYEQYF. CDR3 nucleotides: TGTGCCAGCAGCTTAGTCGAGGGACTAGCGTACGAGCAGTACTTC.

The CDR3, as DNA: TGTGCCAGCAGCCAAGATTTGGAGGGGCGGTTCTTC. Residues: CASSQDLEGRFF. This chain joins TRBV3-1 and TRBJ2-1; a possible D gene is TRBD2 (6 bases). The germline gives CDR1 LGHDT, CDR2 YNNKEL (reference sequence). The CDR3 runs to 12 residues. V dropped 0 bases and J dropped 15 bases, with 12 bases sitting between them.

The chain uses TRBV7-9 and TRBJ1-4; D ambiguous. Germline CDR1 reads SEHNR; CDR2 reads FQNEAQ (reference sequence). Trimming took 5 bases from V and 0 from J, leaving 13 bases between them. CDR3 size: 16 residues. CDR3 amino acids: CASSPTFLTTNEKLFF. DNA of the CDR3: TGTGCCAGCAGCCCAACCTTTCTGACAACTAATGAAAAACTGTTTTTT. Using reference TRBV7-9 and TRBJ1-4 for the parts outside the CDR3, the full variable domain is DTGVSQNPRHKITKRGQNVTFRCDPISEHNRLYWYRQTLGQGPEFLTYFQNEAQLEKSRLLSDRFSAERPKGSFSTLEIQRTEQGDSAMYLCASSPTFLTTNEKLFFGSGTQLSVL.

The sample holds a few counts of this clonotype. Compared with germline, one end of the junction differs, possibly owing to a read error. The chain uses TRBV20-1 and TRBJ2-4, with D unclear. The CDR3 covers 12 residues. The V gene's germline CDR1 is DFQATT and CDR2 SNEGSKA (reference sequence). DNA for the CDR3: TGCAGTGCTAGAGATGCGCCAGGAGCTCGGCACTTC. Translated, it gives CSARDAPGARHF.

The chain recombines TRBV5-1 with TRBJ2-5; 9 nucleotides agree with TRBD1. CDR1 and CDR2 from the germline V gene are SGHRS and YFSETQ. Unmatched junction bases numbered 6, after V lost 5 bases and J lost 1 base. CDR3 length equals 15 residues. Here the CDR3 reads CASRGQGGSQETQYF. In DNA, the CDR3 is TGCGCCAGCAGGGGACAGGGAGGTTCCCAAGAGACCCAGTACTTC.

Many counts were recorded for this clonotype. The chain recombines TRBV5-4 with TRBJ2-2; no clear D. The CDR3 covers 14 residues. The germline V gene has CDR1 SGHNT and CDR2 YYREEE (reference sequence). Trimming removed 1 base at V and 4 bases at J, with 8 bases between. CDR3 sequence reads: CASSLKSLTGELFF. The CDR3 region has the DNA TGTGCCAGCAGCTTGAAGAGTCTCACCGGGGAGCTGTTTTTT.

This clonotype has a handful of counts. This rearrangement joins TRBV7-2 to TRBJ2-7; no reliable D call. V was pared by 1 base and J by 4 bases, with 14 bases between. The germline CDR1 and CDR2 sequences are SGHTA and FQGNSA. The CDR3 sequence is 15 residues long. DNA of the CDR3: TGTGCCAGCAGCTTAGACCGCAGATTGGTGTACGAGCAGTACTTC. Amino acid sequence: CASSLDRRLVYEQYF.

This clonotype was detected ten times or more. The J gene is TRBJ2-1, the V gene TRBV7-9, with D unclear. The V end was cut by 1 base, the J end by 11 bases, with 12 bases between. This CDR3 region has 13 residues. CDR1 is SEHNR and CDR2 is FQNEAQ in the germline V gene (reference sequence). CDR3 sequence (DNA): TGTGCCAGCAGCTTAGTAGAATCCTCACAGCAGTTCTTC. Protein product: CASSLVESSQQFF.

The table lists this clonotype with a few counts. The chain couples TRBV4-2 to TRBJ1-2; 8 bases match TRBD1. V trimming: 0 bases; J trimming: 5 bases; junction bases outside the gene matches: 5. The CDR3 runs 15 residues. CDR1 and CDR2 from the germline V gene are LGHNA and YNFKEQ. CDR3 in amino acids: CASSQEGTGDYGYTF. In DNA form, the CDR3 reads TGTGCCAGCAGCCAAGAAGGGACAGGTGATTATGGCTACACCTTC.

This clonotype was detected only a few times. J is TRBJ1-6 and V is TRBV20-1; TRBD1 aligns across 10 bases. This CDR3 has 14 residues. The trim removed 7 bases at V and 10 bases at J, leaving 10 bases unmatched. Germline V gene lookup returns CDR1 DFQATT and CDR2 SNEGSKA (reference sequence). CDR3 coding DNA: TGCAGTGTCGGACTAGGGACAGGGGCCTCACCCCTCCACTTT. Translating it yields CSVGLGTGASPLHF.

This clonotype was recorded at least ten times. The gene calls are TRBV7-9 and TRBJ2-2; D gene unclear. The CDR3 extends over 13 amino acids. V lost 5 bases and J 6 bases, leaving 10 bases between the germline ends. The V gene's germline CDR1 is SEHNR and CDR2 FQNEAQ (reference sequence). The CDR3 sequence: CASSVVLSGELFF. CDR3 nucleotide sequence: TGTGCCAGCAGCGTGGTTCTCTCCGGGGAGCTGTTTTTT.

This clonotype has at least ten counts. The chain combines TRBV5-1 with TRBJ2-7; 7 bases agree with TRBD2. The CDR3 consists of 12 residues. The V gene end was trimmed by 4 bases and the J gene end by 7 bases; junction bases not matched to a gene: 5. CDR1 SGHRS and CDR2 YFSETQ come from the germline V gene. The CDR3, as DNA: TGCGCCAGCAGCCGCCTCGGGGGGGAGCAGTACTTC. Translating gives CASSRLGGEQYF.